The entry below describes one T cell receptor beta chain. The antigen this receptor binds is unknown. No base quality information exists; no much larger clone differs at one position. Other DNA sequences in the same sample also yield this CDR3. The donors were healthy, HIV-negative adults with no recently reported acute infections or vaccinations. Every donor was a Caucasian adult living in Nashville, Tennessee, USA. Magnetic negative selection was used to enrich CD4+ T cells, after which naive cells were positively selected on CD45RA and the negative fraction became the memory subset. Blood was collected by leukapheresis, and PBMCs were isolated by Ficoll-Histopaque density gradient centrifugation and then cryopreserved in liquid nitrogen vapor phase. Analytical flow cytometry was used to check the purity and quantity of each magnetically sorted T cell population. Each sorted fraction had its genomic DNA isolated and then quantified by UV absorbance on a Nanodrop 2000c.

Between the V and J ends, shortened by 2 bases and 1 base respectively, the junction contains 5 bases. The CDR3 holds 13 amino acids from the cysteine to the phenylalanine. Only the CDR3 region is kept as DNA, spanning 39 bases read in frame from base 1. The germline V gene (reference sequence) supplies CDR1 SEHNR and CDR2 FQNEAQ. Using the deep immunoSEQ assay, TCR CDR3 regions were amplified from genomic DNA by multiplex PCR. Extracted genomic DNA from each cell subset was distributed evenly across all wells of several immunoSEQ 96-well plates, and each plate was treated as a replicate. Each replicate PCR for sorted subsets received about 210 ng genomic DNA, equal to around 32,000 T cell genomes. Purified libraries were quantified with a Qubit 3.0 fluorometer, sized on a Bioanalyzer 2100, and re-quantified with the KAPA Library Quantification kit. Each immunoSEQ 96-well plate was sequenced on its own single-read 150-cycle Illumina NextSeq 550 flow cell. On the authors' methods: Because the immunoSEQ output included only junctional sequences and no quality scores, the filtering could not be the same as the filtering used for full-length reads. To assign V/J genes and CDR3, sequences were annotated against IMGT germline references using PyIR, a Python wrapper for IgBLAST v1.9. Any read was removed if the V/J assignment was weak (E-value above 1e-6), the CDR3 was missing, or the read contained stop codons, out-of-frame junctions, or ambiguous translated residues. A V3J clonotype was defined by an identical inferred V gene, J gene, and CDR3 amino acid sequence. Percentage overlap between repertoires was computed as shared unique clonotypes divided by the size of the smaller repertoire. Three approaches were used to assess repertoire richness: RTK rarefaction, the Chao1 estimator, and Recon v2.1 estimates of unobserved clonotypes. For all TCRbeta clonotypes obtained by the gDNA method from a few donors, generation probabilities were computed with OLGA. Not all clones reach the TCRdb copy of this immuneACCESS table, which keeps in-frame sequences only. Checked studies attribute under half of the gap to unresolved V genes and leave the rest unexplained. That table furnishes V, J and clone size, whereas the DNA furnished D and trimming. This sample holds around 2.3 million clones; more than 90% were observed only once. About 0.13% of the sample is taken by the ten largest.

These data come from a study of shared clonotypes between healthy human individuals (dated by TCRdb to about 2020). General notes on the study: The cohort included three men and a couple of women between 18 and 49 years of age. To estimate repertoire size and how much clonotype sharing occurs between individuals, the study deeply sequenced the blood TCR repertoires of roughly 5 healthy adults. For each donor, CD4 naive and CD4 memory were each run on three plates, CD8 naive on two plates, and CD8 memory on one plate. Per donor, leukapheresis produced somewhere between about 0.9 and 10 billion PBMCs. Different laboratories and diverse techniques were used to prepare libraries and sequence TCR repertoires, to increase sequencing depth and limit assay-specific biases. Here is what the overall study found, with its caveats: Across a handful of donors, roughly 5% of naive CD4, roughly 3.8% of naive CD8, about 2% of memory CD4, and under 0.45% of memory CD8 clonotypes were shared. Based on pairwise subsampling, the degree of clonotype sharing among donors was expected to be affected by sequencing depth. Sampling was restricted to blood, and TCR repertoires in tissue are likely to differ from TCR repertoires in blood. Even with the large sequencing depth, rarefaction of the sorted-subset datasets indicated that sequencing was incomplete. Because the study included a small number of donors, the genetic and exposure-history diversity represented was limited. Higher generation probabilities were observed for clonotypes shared by all four sorted-subset donors than for non-shared clonotypes. Larger estimated clonotype richness was generally found for naive subsets than for memory subsets.

The sequence was collected from a man aged 18 to 30 in good health. The chain is made from TRBV7-9 and TRBJ1-1; the D gene lacks a confident call. Sequenced sample: naive CD4+ T cells sorted from blood. The cell subset or site label, read with the paper, signifies: CD45RA+ positively selected. In nucleotides, the sequence is TGTGCCAGCAGCTTATCCGGGAACACTGAAGCTTTCTTT. Its product reads: CASSLSGNTEAFF. When the CDR3 is completed using the reference TRBV7-9 and TRBJ1-1 genes on either side, the full variable domain is DTGVSQNPRHKITKRGQNVTFRCDPISEHNRLYWYRQTLGQGPEFLTYFQNEAQLEKSRLLSDRFSAERPKGSFSTLEIQRTEQGDSAMYLCASSLSGNTEAFFGQGTRLTVV.